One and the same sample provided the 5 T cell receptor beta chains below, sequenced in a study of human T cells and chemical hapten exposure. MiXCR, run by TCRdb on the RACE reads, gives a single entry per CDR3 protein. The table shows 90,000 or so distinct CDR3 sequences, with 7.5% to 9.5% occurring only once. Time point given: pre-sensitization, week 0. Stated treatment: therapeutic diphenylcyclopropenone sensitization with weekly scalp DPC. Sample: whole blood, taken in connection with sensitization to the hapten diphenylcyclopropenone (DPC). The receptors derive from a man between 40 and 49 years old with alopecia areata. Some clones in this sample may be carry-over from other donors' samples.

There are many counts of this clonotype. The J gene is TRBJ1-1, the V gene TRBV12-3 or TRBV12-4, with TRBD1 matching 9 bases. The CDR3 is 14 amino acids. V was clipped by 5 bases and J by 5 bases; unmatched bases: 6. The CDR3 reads CASSPGQGGTEAFF. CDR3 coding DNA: TGTGCCAGCAGTCCGGGACAGGGAGGAACTGAAGCTTTCTTT.

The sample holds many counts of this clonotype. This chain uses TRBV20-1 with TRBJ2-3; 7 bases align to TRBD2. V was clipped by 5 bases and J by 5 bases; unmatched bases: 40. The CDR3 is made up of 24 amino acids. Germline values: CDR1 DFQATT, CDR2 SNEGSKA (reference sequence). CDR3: CSAVYPLGGRHPPKSGAVRDTQYF. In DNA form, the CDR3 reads TGCAGTGCTGTCTACCCGCTTGGGGGACGACATCCACCTAAAAGCGGGGCCGTCAGAGATACGCAGTATTTT.

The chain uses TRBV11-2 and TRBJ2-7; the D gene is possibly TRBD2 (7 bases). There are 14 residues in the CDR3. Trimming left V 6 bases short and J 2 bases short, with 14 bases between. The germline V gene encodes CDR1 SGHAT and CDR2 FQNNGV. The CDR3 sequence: CASRGGTPPYEQYV. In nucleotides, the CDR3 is TGTGCCAGCAGGGGGGGGACACCGCCCTACGAGCAGTACGTC.

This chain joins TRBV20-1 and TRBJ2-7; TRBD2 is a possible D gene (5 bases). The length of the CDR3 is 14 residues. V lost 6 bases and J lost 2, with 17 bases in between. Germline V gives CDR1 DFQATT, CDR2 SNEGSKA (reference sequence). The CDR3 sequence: CSAGLGVGTYEQYF. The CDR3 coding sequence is TGCAGTGCGGGTCTCGGGGTGGGAACCTACGAGCAGTACTTC.

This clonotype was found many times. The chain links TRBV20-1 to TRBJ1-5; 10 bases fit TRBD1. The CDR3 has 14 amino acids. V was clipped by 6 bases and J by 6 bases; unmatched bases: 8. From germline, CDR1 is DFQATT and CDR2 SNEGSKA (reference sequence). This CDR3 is CSAMEGQGSQPQHF. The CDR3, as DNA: TGCAGTGCCATGGAGGGACAGGGGTCTCAGCCCCAGCATTTT.